This T cell receptor (beta chain) appears in the sequencing data of a study of PD-L1 blockade in urothelial cancer. About the research overall: Atezolizumab therapy began for patients around 2014, dosed at 1,200 mg intravenously every 3 weeks.

Germline assignment: CDR1 LNHDA and CDR2 SQIVND (reference sequence). CDR3 length: 16 amino acids. V was pared by 4 bases and J by 2 bases, with 8 bases of the junction left unmatched. Time point here: pretreatment peripheral blood. Between 1 and 8 samples, pretreatment and on-treatment, were given by each patient. The data were produced by immunoSEQ multiplex PCR, yet TCRdb's version contains in-frame clones alone and is incomplete. The profile shows tens of thousands of clones, around 86% of them singletons. The sequence was collected from a man aged 45-65 years with urothelial cancer. This chain uses TRBV19 with TRBJ2-1; 7 bases align to TRBD2. Sequencing used PBMCs, obtained around atezolizumab (anti-PD-L1) treatment. The CDR3 bases are TGTGCCAGTAGTAATGGCCCTCGGGGGGCCTACAATGAGCAGTTCTTC. This translates into CASSNGPRGAYNEQFF.